This T cell receptor (beta chain) originates from a study of CD8 T cells in ankylosing spondylitis (dated by TCRdb to between 2016 and 2019). Background on the whole study: The study profiled T cell receptor beta repertoires in healthy donors and ankylosing spondylitis patients to find disease-linked TCR variants. The whole study cohort included 108 healthy donors and about two dozen ankylosing spondylitis patients. Samples of peripheral blood were taken, and for ankylosing spondylitis patients, synovial fluid was collected as well. Results the study describes overall, beyond this receptor: Blood from ankylosing spondylitis patients appeared to be characterized by a TCR beta motif made up of under ten highly homologous amino acid variants. The disease-linked clones showed a CD8+ phenotype and occurred at relatively low frequencies in peripheral blood. The disease-linked clones were reported to be significantly enriched in matched synovial fluid samples from ankylosing spondylitis patients. Some motif variants had previously been reported in the synovial fluid and blood of reactive arthritis patients, which suggests shared mechanisms of disease initiation.

The junction shows trimming of 0 bases on V and 9 bases on J, plus 15 bases between the germline ends. CDR1 and CDR2 (SGHNT, YYREEE) derive from the germline V gene (reference sequence). Taken from cysteine to phenylalanine, the CDR3 has 14 residues. Only the CDR3 part of the read is kept: 42 bases, read in frame from the first base. These reads were obtained on an Illumina HiSeq 2500. Quantitative 5'-RACE with molecular barcodes was the method used to prepare the TCR beta libraries. The published analysis was carried out like this. Disease-linked TCR variants were identified with a new computational method built on a probabilistic model of VDJ rearrangement. TCRdb reprocessed the public reads (quality trimming at Q25 with fastp, clone calling with MiXCR) and kept in-frame beta chains. Here each entry gathers all rows of one CDR3 protein and keeps the most common genes and DNA. The V and J calls reflect TCRdb's pipeline rather than the authors' work. The sample table lists approximately 100,000 distinct CDR3 sequences, 24% of them with a count of one. The ten biggest clones cover about 12% of the sample.

Remarks on this clonotype: Its target antigen remains unknown. Within one base of it there is no much larger clone, and no base qualities were kept.

For each ankylosing spondylitis patient, the synovial fluid sample was matched to a blood sample from that same patient. The sequencing sample was made of synovial fluid, either unsorted or a sorted T cell fraction (not recorded which). The chain employs TRBV5-4 and TRBJ1-2; 6 matching bases give a weak D call of TRBD1. The source is a male donor with ankylosing spondylitis. The nucleotide sequence is TGTGCCAGCAGCTTGGACAGGGCCTCCGGAAGCTACACCTTC. It codes for CASSLDRASGSYTF.